The rows below give T cell receptor beta chains drawn from one sample of a study of blood T cells in healthy people across ages. TCRdb processed the 5' RACE reads anew with MiXCR; each CDR3 protein has one entry. The sample records 700,000 to 1,000,000 distinct CDR3 sequences, roughly 44% being singletons. The specimen was blood. Receptors were obtained from a man in his sixties in good health. Both conserved end residues are part of each CDR3. A D gene is named only where the DNA matches it firmly. Rows give clone size only sometimes, using once, few, many, or a class for an expanded clone.

v_gene: TRBV7-2
abundance: -
d_gene: TRBD1
j_gene: TRBJ2-7
CDR3aa: CASSHRGQTTYEQYF
CDR3nt: TGTGCCAGCAGCCACCGGGGACAGACCACCTACGAGCAGTACTTC

v_gene: TRBV15
abundance: few
d_gene: -
j_gene: TRBJ2-7
CDR3aa: CATSINTGIGQYF
CDR3nt: TGTGCCACCAGCATTAATACAGGGATTGGGCAGTACTTC

v_gene: TRBV5-1
abundance: few
d_gene: -
j_gene: TRBJ2-5
CDR3aa: CASSTGNADQETQYF
CDR3nt: TGCGCCAGCAGCACCGGCAACGCCGACCAAGAGACCCAGTACTTC

v_gene: TRBV20-1
abundance: -
d_gene: -
j_gene: TRBJ1-1
CDR3aa: CSAPGTGNTEAFF
CDR3nt: TGCAGTGCGCCCGGGACGGGGAACACTGAAGCTTTCTTT

v_gene: TRBV29-1
abundance: few
d_gene: -
j_gene: TRBJ2-7
CDR3aa: CSVYRVGINEQYF
CDR3nt: TGCAGCGTGTACAGGGTCGGGATAAACGAGCAGTACTTC

v_gene: TRBV4-1
abundance: -
d_gene: TRBD2
j_gene: TRBJ2-1
CDR3aa: CASSQDSTSGHNEQFF
CDR3nt: TGCGCCAGCAGCCAAGATAGTACTAGCGGACACAATGAGCAGTTCTTC

v_gene: TRBV20-1
abundance: -
d_gene: -
j_gene: TRBJ2-5
CDR3aa: CSYRAPYQETQYF
CDR3nt: TGCAGCTACCGGGCCCCGTACCAAGAGACCCAGTACTTC

v_gene: TRBV5-4
abundance: once
d_gene: -
j_gene: TRBJ2-7
CDR3aa: CASSLVDYNEQYF
CDR3nt: TGTGCCAGCAGCTTGGTCGACTACAATGAGCAGTACTTC

v_gene: TRBV6-5
abundance: -
d_gene: TRBD2
j_gene: TRBJ2-1
CDR3aa: CASSYSVTSGGYEQFF
CDR3nt: TGTGCCAGCAGTTACTCCGTGACTAGCGGGGGTTATGAGCAGTTCTTC

v_gene: TRBV7-2
abundance: -
d_gene: -
j_gene: TRBJ2-7
CDR3aa: CASNLRDYEQYF
CDR3nt: TGTGCCAGCAACTTACGGGACTACGAGCAGTACTTC

v_gene: TRBV6-6
abundance: -
d_gene: TRBD1
j_gene: TRBJ2-7
CDR3aa: CASSPGTGFSYEQYF
CDR3nt: TGTGCCAGCAGCCCCGGGACAGGATTCTCCTACGAGCAGTACTTC

v_gene: TRBV28
abundance: -
d_gene: -
j_gene: TRBJ2-6
CDR3aa: CASSFGATVISGANVLTF
CDR3nt: TGTGCCAGCAGTTTTGGAGCAACCGTGATCTCTGGGGCCAACGTCCTGACTTTC

v_gene: TRBV7-2
abundance: few
d_gene: TRBD1
j_gene: TRBJ2-3
CDR3aa: CASSLSGQGALDTQYF
CDR3nt: TGTGCCAGCAGCTTATCCGGACAGGGGGCCTTAGATACGCAGTATTTT

v_gene: TRBV6-5
abundance: -
d_gene: TRBD1
j_gene: TRBJ1-6
CDR3aa: CASSETGHNPPLHF
CDR3nt: TGTGCCAGCAGTGAGACAGGGCATAATCCACCCCTCCACTTT

v_gene: TRBV7-8
abundance: -
d_gene: TRBD1
j_gene: TRBJ2-7
CDR3aa: CASSLVRTGAYEQYF
CDR3nt: TGTGCCAGCAGCTTAGTCAGGACAGGGGCCTACGAGCAGTACTTC

v_gene: TRBV5-5
abundance: few
d_gene: TRBD1
j_gene: TRBJ2-1
CDR3aa: CASSGTGLSDEQFF
CDR3nt: TGTGCCAGCAGCGGGACAGGGCTGAGCGATGAGCAGTTCTTC

v_gene: TRBV25-1
abundance: -
d_gene: -
j_gene: TRBJ2-3
CDR3aa: CASSALDTQYF
CDR3nt: TGTGCCAGCAGTGCCCTAGATACGCAGTATTTT

v_gene: TRBV12-5
abundance: -
d_gene: TRBD1
j_gene: TRBJ2-4
CDR3aa: CASDGTALAKNIQYF
CDR3nt: TGTGCTAGTGATGGGACAGCTCTAGCCAAAAACATTCAGTACTTC

v_gene: TRBV7-2
abundance: -
d_gene: TRBD2
j_gene: TRBJ2-4
CDR3aa: CASGMGVGGTKGNIQYF
CDR3nt: TGTGCCAGCGGAATGGGGGTGGGGGGGACCAAGGGAAACATTCAGTACTTC

v_gene: TRBV20-1
abundance: -
d_gene: TRBD2
j_gene: TRBJ2-3
CDR3aa: CSARDHLAGGSRTQYF
CDR3nt: TGCAGTGCTAGAGATCACCTAGCGGGGGGGAGTCGAACGCAGTATTTT

v_gene: TRBV15
abundance: -
d_gene: -
j_gene: TRBJ2-1
CDR3aa: CATSRGTRNNNEQFF
CDR3nt: TGTGCCACCAGCAGAGGAACTCGTAATAACAATGAGCAGTTCTTC

v_gene: TRBV4-3
abundance: once
d_gene: -
j_gene: TRBJ2-3
CDR3aa: CASSQDSQDTDTQYF
CDR3nt: TGCGCCAGCAGCCAAGACTCGCAGGACACAGATACGCAGTATTTT

v_gene: TRBV6-2/TRBV6-3
abundance: once
d_gene: -
j_gene: TRBJ2-7
CDR3aa: CASRMGCEQYF
CDR3nt: TGTGCCTCGAGAATGGGCTGCGAGCAGTACTTC

v_gene: TRBV9
abundance: -
d_gene: TRBD1
j_gene: TRBJ1-4
CDR3aa: CASSVGTDATNEKLFF
CDR3nt: TGTGCCAGCAGCGTCGGGACAGACGCAACTAATGAAAAACTGTTTTTT

v_gene: TRBV11-2
abundance: few
d_gene: -
j_gene: TRBJ1-4
CDR3aa: CASSPQGGQIGEKLFF
CDR3nt: TGTGCCAGCAGCCCTCAGGGAGGACAGATCGGAGAAAAACTGTTTTTT

v_gene: TRBV20-1
abundance: -
d_gene: -
j_gene: TRBJ1-1
CDR3aa: CSVSRLGAGTEAFF
CDR3nt: TGCAGTGTGAGTCGACTGGGCGCGGGGACTGAAGCTTTCTTT

v_gene: TRBV7-2
abundance: -
d_gene: TRBD1
j_gene: TRBJ1-5
CDR3aa: CASSPGTAKRNRPQHF
CDR3nt: TGTGCCAGCAGCCCCGGGACAGCCAAACGCAATCGGCCCCAGCATTTT

v_gene: TRBV2
abundance: few
d_gene: TRBD1
j_gene: TRBJ2-7
CDR3aa: CASSVGQGAREQYF
CDR3nt: TGTGCCAGCAGTGTGGGACAGGGGGCGCGCGAGCAGTACTTC

v_gene: TRBV7-8
abundance: few
d_gene: -
j_gene: TRBJ1-1
CDR3aa: CASSRTTEVWTEAFF
CDR3nt: TGTGCCAGCAGTCGAACAACAGAGGTTTGGACTGAAGCTTTCTTT

v_gene: TRBV12-3/TRBV12-4
abundance: -
d_gene: TRBD2
j_gene: TRBJ2-4
CDR3aa: CASSQRDPYEQYF
CDR3nt: TGTGCCAGCAGTCAGCGGGACCCTTATGAGCAGTACTTC

v_gene: TRBV6-2/TRBV6-3
abundance: -
d_gene: TRBD1
j_gene: TRBJ1-5
CDR3aa: CASSYVYAPTGKVNQPQHF
CDR3nt: TGTGCCAGCAGTTACGTGTATGCCCCGACAGGGAAGGTTAATCAGCCCCAGCATTTT

v_gene: TRBV28
abundance: few
d_gene: -
j_gene: TRBJ2-1
CDR3aa: CASSRELGEQFF
CDR3nt: TGTGCCAGCAGCCGGGAGCTGGGTGAGCAGTTCTTC

v_gene: TRBV19
abundance: -
d_gene: -
j_gene: TRBJ1-2
CDR3aa: CASTPDRLNYGYTF
CDR3nt: TGTGCCAGTACCCCGGACAGATTAAACTATGGCTACACCTTC

v_gene: TRBV7-2
abundance: -
d_gene: -
j_gene: TRBJ1-6
CDR3aa: CASSVWGEGSPLHF
CDR3nt: TGTGCCAGCAGCGTATGGGGGGAAGGTTCACCCCTCCACTTT

v_gene: TRBV20-1
abundance: -
d_gene: TRBD1
j_gene: TRBJ1-2
CDR3aa: CSAREATGSGYTF
CDR3nt: TGCAGTGCTAGAGAAGCGACAGGGAGTGGCTACACCTTC

v_gene: TRBV20-1
abundance: few
d_gene: TRBD1
j_gene: TRBJ2-5
CDR3aa: CSARGPQETQYF
CDR3nt: TGCAGTGCAAGGGGGCCCCAAGAGACCCAGTACTTC

v_gene: TRBV7-9
abundance: -
d_gene: -
j_gene: TRBJ2-5
CDR3aa: CASRSAGTLQETQYF
CDR3nt: TGTGCCAGCAGATCCGCCGGGACACTGCAAGAGACCCAGTACTTC

v_gene: TRBV27
abundance: -
d_gene: -
j_gene: TRBJ2-3
CDR3aa: CASSRRVGTDTQYF
CDR3nt: TGTGCCAGCAGTAGGAGGGTGGGGACAGATACGCAGTATTTT

v_gene: TRBV2
abundance: -
d_gene: -
j_gene: TRBJ2-7
CDR3aa: CASLEGIPYEQYF
CDR3nt: TGTGCCAGCTTAGAGGGGATCCCCTACGAGCAGTACTTC

v_gene: TRBV5-4
abundance: -
d_gene: TRBD1
j_gene: TRBJ2-1
CDR3aa: CASSLVARTGAHNKQFF
CDR3nt: TGTGCCAGCAGCTTGGTAGCTAGGACAGGGGCACACAATAAGCAGTTCTTC

v_gene: TRBV11-2
abundance: many
d_gene: -
j_gene: TRBJ2-3
CDR3aa: CASSLVFGTDTQYF
CDR3nt: TGTGCCAGCAGCTTAGTCTTTGGTACAGATACGCAGTATTTT

v_gene: TRBV20-1
abundance: few
d_gene: TRBD2
j_gene: TRBJ2-1
CDR3aa: CSARDVSGGDLNEQFF
CDR3nt: TGCAGTGCTAGAGATGTTAGCGGGGGGGATTTAAATGAGCAGTTCTTC

v_gene: TRBV7-2
abundance: -
d_gene: TRBD2
j_gene: TRBJ2-7
CDR3aa: CASSLMPGASGGYEQYF
CDR3nt: TGTGCCAGCAGCCTTATGCCAGGGGCTAGCGGGGGCTACGAGCAGTACTTC

v_gene: TRBV7-9
abundance: -
d_gene: -
j_gene: TRBJ2-5
CDR3aa: CASRPRGRGQETQYF
CDR3nt: TGTGCCAGCAGACCGAGGGGTAGGGGTCAAGAGACCCAGTACTTC

v_gene: TRBV29-1
abundance: -
d_gene: TRBD2
j_gene: TRBJ2-7
CDR3aa: CSVGGLAGGRLSEQYF
CDR3nt: TGCAGCGTTGGGGGACTAGCGGGGGGCCGCTTATCAGAGCAGTACTTC

v_gene: TRBV12-3/TRBV12-4
abundance: -
d_gene: -
j_gene: TRBJ2-7
CDR3aa: CASSLSEQGNEQYF
CDR3nt: TGTGCCAGCAGTTTGAGTGAGCAGGGCAATGAGCAGTACTTC

v_gene: TRBV3-1
abundance: few
d_gene: -
j_gene: TRBJ2-1
CDR3aa: CASSFRDSLYNEQFF
CDR3nt: TGTGCCAGCAGCTTCCGGGACTCCTTGTACAATGAGCAGTTCTTC

v_gene: TRBV11-2
abundance: many
d_gene: TRBD2
j_gene: TRBJ2-5
CDR3aa: CASSLVLTGGGPQETQYF
CDR3nt: TGTGCCAGCAGCTTAGTCCTTACGGGCGGGGGACCTCAAGAGACCCAGTACTTC

v_gene: TRBV12-3/TRBV12-4
abundance: -
d_gene: -
j_gene: TRBJ1-4
CDR3aa: CASSLRGANEKLFF
CDR3nt: TGTGCCAGCAGTTTAAGGGGCGCTAATGAAAAACTGTTTTTT

v_gene: TRBV7-2
abundance: many
d_gene: TRBD2
j_gene: TRBJ2-3
CDR3aa: CASRAGGTDTQYF
CDR3nt: TGTGCCAGCAGGGCGGGGGGCACAGATACGCAGTATTTT

v_gene: TRBV11-2
abundance: -
d_gene: -
j_gene: TRBJ2-1
CDR3aa: CASSRLGQSNERFF
CDR3nt: TGTGCCAGCAGCCGACTTGGACAGAGCAATGAGCGGTTCTTC

v_gene: TRBV12-5
abundance: few
d_gene: -
j_gene: TRBJ1-2
CDR3aa: CASGLDSRPYGYTF
CDR3nt: TGTGCTAGTGGTTTGGACTCGAGACCCTATGGCTACACCTTC

v_gene: TRBV9
abundance: -
d_gene: TRBD1
j_gene: TRBJ1-4
CDR3aa: CASSAGGGSSNEKLFF
CDR3nt: TGTGCCAGCAGCGCAGGGGGGGGGTCATCTAATGAAAAACTGTTTTTT

v_gene: TRBV20-1
abundance: few
d_gene: -
j_gene: TRBJ2-5
CDR3aa: CSARGGTSQETQYF
CDR3nt: TGCAGTGCTAGAGGTGGGACGTCTCAGGAGACCCAGTACTTC

v_gene: TRBV12-5
abundance: -
d_gene: TRBD2
j_gene: TRBJ2-1
CDR3aa: CASGLGGGYNEQFF
CDR3nt: TGTGCTAGTGGTTTGGGCGGGGGATACAATGAGCAGTTCTTC

v_gene: TRBV20-1
abundance: -
d_gene: -
j_gene: TRBJ2-1
CDR3aa: CSANLRTNYNEQFF
CDR3nt: TGCAGTGCCAATTTACGGACCAATTACAATGAGCAGTTCTTC

v_gene: TRBV4-1
abundance: -
d_gene: -
j_gene: TRBJ2-3
CDR3aa: CASSHPKGDFEDTQYF
CDR3nt: TGCGCCAGCAGCCATCCCAAAGGGGACTTTGAAGATACGCAGTATTTT